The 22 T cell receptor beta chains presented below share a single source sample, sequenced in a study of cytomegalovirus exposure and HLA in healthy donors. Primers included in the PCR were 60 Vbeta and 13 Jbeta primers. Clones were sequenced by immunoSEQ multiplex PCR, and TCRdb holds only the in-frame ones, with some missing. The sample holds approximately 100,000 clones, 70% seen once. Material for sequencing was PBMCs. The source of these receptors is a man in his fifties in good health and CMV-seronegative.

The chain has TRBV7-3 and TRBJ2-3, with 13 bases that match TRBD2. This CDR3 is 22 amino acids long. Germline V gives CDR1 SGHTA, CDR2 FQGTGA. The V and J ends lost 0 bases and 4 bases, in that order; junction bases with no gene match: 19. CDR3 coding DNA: TGTGCCAGCAGCTTAACAGCAGTGCCGGGACTAGCGGGAATTCCAAGGGCAGATACGCAGTATTTT. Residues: CASSLTAVPGLAGIPRADTQYF.

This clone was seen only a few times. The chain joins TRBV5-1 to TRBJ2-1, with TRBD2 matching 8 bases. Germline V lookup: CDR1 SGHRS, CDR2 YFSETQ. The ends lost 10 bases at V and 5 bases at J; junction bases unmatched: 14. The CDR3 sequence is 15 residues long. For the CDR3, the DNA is TGCGCCTCCAACCCCACGGGAGGGGGTAACAATGAGCAGTTCTTC. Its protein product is CASNPTGGGNNEQFF. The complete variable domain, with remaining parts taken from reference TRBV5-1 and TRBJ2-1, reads KAGVTQTPRYLIKTRGQQVTLSCSPISGHRSVSWYQQTPGQGLQFLFEYFSETQRNKGNFPGRFSGRQFSNSRSEMNVSTLELGDSALYLCASNPTGGGNNEQFFGPGTRLTVL.

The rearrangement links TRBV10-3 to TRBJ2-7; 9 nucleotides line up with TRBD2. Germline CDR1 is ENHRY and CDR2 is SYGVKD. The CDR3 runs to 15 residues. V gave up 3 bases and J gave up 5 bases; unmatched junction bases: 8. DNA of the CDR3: TGTGCCATCAGTGAAGTTGCGGGGGGGTCTGACGAGCAGTACTTC. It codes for CAISEVAGGSDEQYF.

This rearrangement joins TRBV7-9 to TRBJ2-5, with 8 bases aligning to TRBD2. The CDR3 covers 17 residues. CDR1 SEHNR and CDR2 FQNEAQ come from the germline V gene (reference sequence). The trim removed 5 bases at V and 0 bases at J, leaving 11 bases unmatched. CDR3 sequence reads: CASSPPGGRGDQETQYF. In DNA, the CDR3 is TGTGCCAGCAGCCCCCCGGGTGGGCGGGGGGACCAAGAGACCCAGTACTTC. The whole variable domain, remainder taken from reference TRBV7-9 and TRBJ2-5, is DTGVSQNPRHKITKRGQNVTFRCDPISEHNRLYWYRQTLGQGPEFLTYFQNEAQLEKSRLLSDRFSAERPKGSFSTLEIQRTEQGDSAMYLCASSPPGGRGDQETQYFGPGTRLLVL.

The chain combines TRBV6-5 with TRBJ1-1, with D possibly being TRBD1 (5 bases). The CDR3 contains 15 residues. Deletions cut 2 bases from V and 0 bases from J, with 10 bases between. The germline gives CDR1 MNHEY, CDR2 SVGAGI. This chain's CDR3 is CASSYREGLNTEAFF. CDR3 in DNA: TGTGCCAGCAGTTACCGGGAGGGGTTGAACACTGAAGCTTTCTTT.

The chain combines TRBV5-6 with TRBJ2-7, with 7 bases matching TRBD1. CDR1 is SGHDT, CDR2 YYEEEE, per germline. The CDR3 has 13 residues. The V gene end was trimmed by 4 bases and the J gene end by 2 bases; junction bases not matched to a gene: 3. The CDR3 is CASSPQGAYEQYF. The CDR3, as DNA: TGTGCCAGCAGCCCGCAGGGGGCCTACGAGCAGTACTTC.

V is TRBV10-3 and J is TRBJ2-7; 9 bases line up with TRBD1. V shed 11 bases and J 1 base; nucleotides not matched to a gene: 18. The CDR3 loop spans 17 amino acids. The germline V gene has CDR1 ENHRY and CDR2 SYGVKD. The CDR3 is CACAPLRDRVESYEQYF. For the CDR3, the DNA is TGTGCCTGTGCTCCTCTCCGGGACAGGGTCGAGTCCTACGAGCAGTACTTC.

In DNA form, the CDR3 reads TGTGCCAGCAGCGTAAACCGGGACACCCGAGGGGTATACACCGGGGAGCTGTTTTTT. Its translation is CASSVNRDTRGVYTGELFF. The rearrangement uses TRBV7-9 and TRBJ2-2, with D possibly being TRBD1 (6 bases). V was shortened by 5 bases and J by 3 bases, with 25 bases between the two germline ends. The CDR3 sequence is 19 residues long. Germline CDR1 reads SEHNR; CDR2 reads FQNEAQ (reference sequence).

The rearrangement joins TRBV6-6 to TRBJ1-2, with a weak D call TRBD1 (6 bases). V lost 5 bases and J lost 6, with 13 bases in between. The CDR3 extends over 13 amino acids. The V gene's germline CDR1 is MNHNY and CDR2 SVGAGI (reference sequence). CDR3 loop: CASSPVGADGYTF. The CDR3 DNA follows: TGTGCCAGCAGTCCCGTGGGGGCTGATGGCTACACCTTC.

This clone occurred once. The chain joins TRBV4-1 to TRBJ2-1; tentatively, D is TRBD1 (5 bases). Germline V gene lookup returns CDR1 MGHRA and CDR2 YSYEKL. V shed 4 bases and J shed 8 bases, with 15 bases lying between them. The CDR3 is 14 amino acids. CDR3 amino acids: CASSPRQARDEQFF. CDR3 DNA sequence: TGCGCCAGCAGCCCCAGGCAGGCCAGGGATGAGCAGTTCTTC.

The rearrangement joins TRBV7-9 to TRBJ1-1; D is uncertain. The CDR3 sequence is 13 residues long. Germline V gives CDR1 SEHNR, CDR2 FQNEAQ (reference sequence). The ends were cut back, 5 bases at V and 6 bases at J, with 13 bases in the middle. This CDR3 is CASSRSLAAEAFF. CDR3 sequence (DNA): TGTGCCAGCAGCCGTAGTCTGGCGGCTGAAGCTTTCTTT.

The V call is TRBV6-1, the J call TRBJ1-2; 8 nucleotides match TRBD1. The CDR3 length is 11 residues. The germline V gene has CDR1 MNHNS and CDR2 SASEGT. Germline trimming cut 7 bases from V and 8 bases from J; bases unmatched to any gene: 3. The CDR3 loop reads CASNRGNGYTF. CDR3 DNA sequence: TGTGCCAGCAACAGGGGGAACGGCTACACCTTC.

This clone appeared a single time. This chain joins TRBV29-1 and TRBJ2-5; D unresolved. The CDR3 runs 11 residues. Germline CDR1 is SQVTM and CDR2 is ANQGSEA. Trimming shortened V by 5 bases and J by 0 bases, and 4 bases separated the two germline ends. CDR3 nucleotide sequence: TGCAGCGTTCGAGACCAAGAGACCCAGTACTTC. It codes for CSVRDQETQYF.

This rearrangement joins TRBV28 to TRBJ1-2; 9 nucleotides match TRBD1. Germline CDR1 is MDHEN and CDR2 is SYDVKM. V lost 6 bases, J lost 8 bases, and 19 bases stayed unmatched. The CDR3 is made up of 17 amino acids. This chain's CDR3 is CASSQATGGGRNRGYTF. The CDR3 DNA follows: TGTGCCAGCAGCCAAGCTACAGGGGGCGGGCGAAATCGAGGCTACACCTTC.

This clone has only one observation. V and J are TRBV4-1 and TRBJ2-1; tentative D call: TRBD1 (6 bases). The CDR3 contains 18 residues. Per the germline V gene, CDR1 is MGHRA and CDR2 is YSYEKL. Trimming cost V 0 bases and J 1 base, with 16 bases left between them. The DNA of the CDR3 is TGCGCCAGCAGCCAAGAGGCTCTGGTGGGGGCTTCCTACAATGAGCAGTTCTTC. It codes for CASSQEALVGASYNEQFF.

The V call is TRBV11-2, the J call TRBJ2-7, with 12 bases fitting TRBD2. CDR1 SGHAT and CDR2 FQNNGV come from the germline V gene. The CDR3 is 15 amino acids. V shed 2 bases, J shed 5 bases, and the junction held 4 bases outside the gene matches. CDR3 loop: CASSLTSGRINEQYF. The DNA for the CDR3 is TGTGCCAGCAGCTTAACTAGCGGGAGGATCAACGAGCAGTACTTC.

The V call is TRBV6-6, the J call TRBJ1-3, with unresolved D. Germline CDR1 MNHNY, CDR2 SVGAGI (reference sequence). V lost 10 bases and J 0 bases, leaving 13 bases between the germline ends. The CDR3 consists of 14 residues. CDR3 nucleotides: TGTGCCATCCGGCGGGCTTACTCTGGAAACACCATATATTTT. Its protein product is CAIRRAYSGNTIYF.

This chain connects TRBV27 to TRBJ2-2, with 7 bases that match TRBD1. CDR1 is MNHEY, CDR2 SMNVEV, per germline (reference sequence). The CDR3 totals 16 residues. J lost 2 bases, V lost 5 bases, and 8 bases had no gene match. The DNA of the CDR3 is TGTGCCAGCAGTCGAACCGGGACAGCTAACACCGGGGAGCTGTTTTTT. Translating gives CASSRTGTANTGELFF.

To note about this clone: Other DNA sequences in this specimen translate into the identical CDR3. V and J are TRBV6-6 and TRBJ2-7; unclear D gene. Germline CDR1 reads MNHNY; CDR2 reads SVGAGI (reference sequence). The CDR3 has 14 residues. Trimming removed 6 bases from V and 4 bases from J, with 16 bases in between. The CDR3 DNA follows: TGTGCCAGCAGCCCCCGTGGTCCAGCGTACGAGCAGTACTTC. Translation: CASSPRGPAYEQYF.

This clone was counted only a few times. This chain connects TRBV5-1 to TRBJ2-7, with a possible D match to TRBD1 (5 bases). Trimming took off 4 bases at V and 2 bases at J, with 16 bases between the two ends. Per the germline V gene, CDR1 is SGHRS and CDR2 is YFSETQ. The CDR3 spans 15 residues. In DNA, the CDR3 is TGCGCCAGCAGCCTCACGACAGTGGAGCCCTACGAGCAGTACTTC. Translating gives CASSLTTVEPYEQYF.

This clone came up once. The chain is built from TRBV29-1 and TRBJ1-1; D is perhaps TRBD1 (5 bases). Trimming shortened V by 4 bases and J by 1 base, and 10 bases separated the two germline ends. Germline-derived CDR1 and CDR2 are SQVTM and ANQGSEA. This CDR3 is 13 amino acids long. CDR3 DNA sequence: TGCAGCGTTGGCGGGGGTACGAACACTGAAGCTTTCTTT. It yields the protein CSVGGGTNTEAFF.

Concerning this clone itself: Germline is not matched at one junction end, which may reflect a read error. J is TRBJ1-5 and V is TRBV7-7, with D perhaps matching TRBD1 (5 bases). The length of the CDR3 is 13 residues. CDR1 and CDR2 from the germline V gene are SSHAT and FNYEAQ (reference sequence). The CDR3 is CASSYRLNQPQHF. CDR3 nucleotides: TGTGCTAGCAGCTACAGGTTGAATCAGCCCCAGCATTTT.